The rows below give T cell receptor beta chains drawn from one sample of a study of T cell repertoires in cytomegalovirus infection. TCRdb re-analysed the reads in MiXCR, keeping a single row per CDR3 protein. The table shows approximately 400,000 distinct CDR3 sequences, with approximately 30% occurring only once. What was sequenced was PBMCs. Every receptor here comes from a human donor in good health (CMV status not recorded). Some clones in this sample may be carry-over from other donors' samples. Each CDR3 is given with its conserved first and last residue. A D gene is named only where the DNA matches it firmly. Clone size appears in some rows only: once, few, many, or a class for an expanded clone.

d_call: TRBD1
v_call: TRBV6-1
j_call: TRBJ1-5
clone_size: few
cdr3_nt: TGTGCCAGCAGTGAACGGCCAGGGGGCGAGAATCAGCCCCAGCATTTT
cdr3_aa: CASSERPGGENQPQHF

d_call: -
v_call: TRBV7-6
j_call: TRBJ2-2
clone_size: -
cdr3_nt: TGTGCCAGCAGCTACCTAGCGGGGGAGCTGTTTTTT
cdr3_aa: CASSYLAGELFF

d_call: -
v_call: TRBV11-2
j_call: TRBJ2-6
clone_size: -
cdr3_nt: TGTGCCAGCAGCTTGGATTTCAGGGCTGGGGCCAACGTCCTGACTTTC
cdr3_aa: CASSLDFRAGANVLTF

d_call: TRBD1
v_call: TRBV12-3/TRBV12-4
j_call: TRBJ1-3
clone_size: few
cdr3_nt: TGTGCCAGCAGAGGGACAGAGAAGAACACCATATATTTT
cdr3_aa: CASRGTEKNTIYF

d_call: -
v_call: TRBV5-1
j_call: TRBJ1-2
clone_size: few
cdr3_nt: TGCGCCAGCAGCTTGTGGCCGGGCTATGGCTACACCTTC
cdr3_aa: CASSLWPGYGYTF

d_call: -
v_call: TRBV20-1
j_call: TRBJ2-3
clone_size: -
cdr3_nt: TGCAGTGCTAGGGGGGGCATACTCACAGATACGCAGTATTTT
cdr3_aa: CSARGGILTDTQYF

d_call: TRBD2
v_call: TRBV11-2
j_call: TRBJ2-1
clone_size: -
cdr3_nt: TGTGCCAGCAGCCCGCCTAGCGGGTGGTCTGGTGAGCAGTTCTTC
cdr3_aa: CASSPPSGWSGEQFF

d_call: -
v_call: TRBV28
j_call: TRBJ2-2
clone_size: -
cdr3_nt: TGTGCCAGCAGCCGGACATTCGGGACCGGGGAGCTGTTTTTT
cdr3_aa: CASSRTFGTGELFF

d_call: -
v_call: TRBV11-2
j_call: TRBJ2-3
clone_size: -
cdr3_nt: TGTGCCAGCAGCTTCCCGGGGCGAAGGGCAATTGGCACAGATACGCAGTATTTT
cdr3_aa: CASSFPGRRAIGTDTQYF

d_call: -
v_call: TRBV7-6
j_call: TRBJ1-1
clone_size: many
cdr3_nt: TGTGCCAGCAGTCCAGGGTTGTCGAACACTGAAGCTTTCTTT
cdr3_aa: CASSPGLSNTEAFF

d_call: -
v_call: TRBV7-2
j_call: TRBJ2-4
clone_size: few
cdr3_nt: TGTGCCAGCACCGTAGAGCCTCTGAGGGCCAAAAACATTCAGTACTTC
cdr3_aa: CASTVEPLRAKNIQYF

d_call: -
v_call: TRBV30
j_call: TRBJ2-5
clone_size: -
cdr3_nt: TGTGCCTCGACTCTCCTCGAGACCCAGTACTTC
cdr3_aa: CASTLLETQYF

d_call: -
v_call: TRBV4-3
j_call: TRBJ2-3
clone_size: many
cdr3_nt: TGCGCCAGCAGCCAAGATTACCCAGGGCCAGATACGCAGTATTTT
cdr3_aa: CASSQDYPGPDTQYF

d_call: -
v_call: TRBV7-2
j_call: TRBJ2-7
clone_size: many
cdr3_nt: TGTGCCAGCAGCTTATCGGTCGAATCAGCCTACGAGCAGTACTTC
cdr3_aa: CASSLSVESAYEQYF

d_call: TRBD1
v_call: TRBV6-2/TRBV6-3
j_call: TRBJ2-3
clone_size: -
cdr3_nt: TGTGCCGGCAGCCCTTCGCGGACAGGAGTTGGTACGCAGTATTTT
cdr3_aa: CAGSPSRTGVGTQYF

d_call: TRBD1
v_call: TRBV6-5
j_call: TRBJ2-2
clone_size: -
cdr3_nt: TGTGCCAGCAGGGCGGACAGGGGGGTGTCAGGGAGTCACACCGGGGAGCTGTTTTTT
cdr3_aa: CASRADRGVSGSHTGELFF

d_call: -
v_call: TRBV12-3/TRBV12-4
j_call: TRBJ1-4
clone_size: many
cdr3_nt: TGTGCCAGCACCCTGGGGAGTGGTGAAAAACTGTTTTTT
cdr3_aa: CASTLGSGEKLFF

d_call: -
v_call: TRBV20-1
j_call: TRBJ2-7
clone_size: -
cdr3_nt: TGCAGTGCTAAAGTTTCTGGGGGGTCTACCTACGAGCAGTACTTC
cdr3_aa: CSAKVSGGSTYEQYF

d_call: TRBD1
v_call: TRBV19
j_call: TRBJ2-1
clone_size: few
cdr3_nt: TGTGCCAGTAGTATAAGCCTGACAGGGTCCTACAATGAGCAGTTCTTC
cdr3_aa: CASSISLTGSYNEQFF

d_call: -
v_call: TRBV6-8
j_call: TRBJ2-5
clone_size: -
cdr3_nt: TGTGCCAGCAGTTACTCGGGTACCGGAAAGACCCAGTACTTC
cdr3_aa: CASSYSGTGKTQYF

d_call: -
v_call: TRBV10-1
j_call: TRBJ2-1
clone_size: -
cdr3_nt: TGCGCCAGCAGTGAGAGAGGTAATGAGCAGTTCTTC
cdr3_aa: CASSERGNEQFF

d_call: -
v_call: TRBV19
j_call: TRBJ1-1
clone_size: few
cdr3_nt: TGTGCCAGTAGTGCGTCGAACACTGAAGCTTTCTTT
cdr3_aa: CASSASNTEAFF

d_call: -
v_call: TRBV18
j_call: TRBJ1-1
clone_size: -
cdr3_nt: TGTGCCAGCTCACCATTTAATAGGGGTTACACTGAAGCTTTCTTT
cdr3_aa: CASSPFNRGYTEAFF

d_call: -
v_call: TRBV7-3
j_call: TRBJ1-5
clone_size: -
cdr3_nt: TGTGCCAGAAGCTTAACGGGGAATCATCCCCAGCATTTT
cdr3_aa: CARSLTGNHPQHF

d_call: TRBD1
v_call: TRBV5-8
j_call: TRBJ1-4
clone_size: -
cdr3_nt: TGTGCCAGCAGCAAAGGACAGGTGGTTAATGAAAAACTGTTTTTT
cdr3_aa: CASSKGQVVNEKLFF

d_call: -
v_call: TRBV12-3/TRBV12-4
j_call: TRBJ2-3
clone_size: few
cdr3_nt: TGTGCCAGCAGTTTAAACGACGGCAGGGTCGGGGAGCATACGCAGTATTTT
cdr3_aa: CASSLNDGRVGEHTQYF

d_call: -
v_call: TRBV19
j_call: TRBJ2-3
clone_size: few
cdr3_nt: TGTGCCAGTAGCTACGGAGGGAGTACGCAGTATTTT
cdr3_aa: CASSYGGSTQYF

d_call: TRBD1
v_call: TRBV5-8
j_call: TRBJ2-2
clone_size: many
cdr3_nt: TGTGCCAGCAGCATGGGACAGGGGGCCACCGGGGAGCTGTTTTTT
cdr3_aa: CASSMGQGATGELFF

d_call: -
v_call: TRBV7-2
j_call: TRBJ2-7
clone_size: many
cdr3_nt: TGTGCCAGCAGCTTAGCGAAAGTTCCAGGGGCTCCCTACGAGCAGTACTTC
cdr3_aa: CASSLAKVPGAPYEQYF

d_call: -
v_call: TRBV6-2/TRBV6-3
j_call: TRBJ2-7
clone_size: -
cdr3_nt: TGTGCCAGCAGTTACGGGGGTTACTACGAGCAGTACTTC
cdr3_aa: CASSYGGYYEQYF

d_call: TRBD1
v_call: TRBV12-3/TRBV12-4
j_call: TRBJ1-1
clone_size: -
cdr3_nt: TGTGCCAGCATTCGATACAGGGGGCGCGGTAACACTGAAGCTTTCTTT
cdr3_aa: CASIRYRGRGNTEAFF